The 15 T cell receptor beta chains below were found in one sample sequenced in a study of blood T cell repertoires in COVID-19. This table comes from immunoSEQ multiplex PCR, and its TCRdb copy is limited to in-frame clones, with some not included. The sample shows more than 300,000 clones, around 84% of them seen only once. The specimen sequenced was PBMCs or T cells enriched from blood (not recorded which). Every receptor here comes from a man under 40 who had recovered from COVID-19.

Only a few counts were recorded for this clone. The genes are TRBV2 and TRBJ2-7; D remains unclear. Trimming stripped 2 bases from V and 2 bases from J, with 13 bases between. Germline assignment: CDR1 SNHLY and CDR2 FYNNEI. The CDR3 extends over 15 amino acids. CDR3 sequence reads: CASSEQTQPTYEQYF. CDR3 bases: TGTGCCAGCAGTGAACAGACTCAACCCACCTACGAGCAGTACTTC.

The V call is TRBV14, the J call TRBJ2-1; TRBD2 aligns across 7 bases. The CDR3 sequence is 17 residues long. V lost 2 bases, J lost 1 base, and 8 bases stayed unmatched. From germline, CDR1 is SGHDN and CDR2 FVKESK. In nucleotides, the CDR3 is TGTGCCAGCAGCCAAATGCAACTAGCGAATTCCTACAATGAGCAGTTCTTC. Protein sequence: CASSQMQLANSYNEQFF.

The J gene is TRBJ2-7, the V gene TRBV9; TRBD2 might be the D (5 bases). Deletions cut 2 bases from V and 0 bases from J, with 9 bases between. The CDR3 runs to 14 residues. The V gene's germline CDR1 is SGDLS and CDR2 YYNGEE. The CDR3, as DNA: TGTGCCAGCAGCGTGGACTTTAGCTCCTACGAGCAGTACTTC. Protein: CASSVDFSSYEQYF.

J is TRBJ1-2 and V is TRBV6-5; a weak D match, TRBD1 (6 bases). There are 13 residues in the CDR3. The V and J ends lost 7 bases and 3 bases respectively, with 12 bases between them. In germline, CDR1 is MNHEY, CDR2 SVGAGI. CDR3 in DNA: TGTGCCAGCACCCCCTCAGGGGACTATGGCTACACCTTC. Translating gives CASTPSGDYGYTF.

V usage is TRBV6-1 and J usage is TRBJ2-3; 8 nucleotides line up with TRBD2. V lost 3 bases to trimming and J lost 2 bases; unmatched junction nucleotides: 13. CDR3 length: 18 amino acids. Per the germline V gene, CDR1 is MNHNS and CDR2 is SASEGT. Here the CDR3 reads CASSDKFLSGTYTDTQYF. DNA for the CDR3: TGTGCCAGCAGTGACAAATTCCTTAGCGGGACTTACACAGATACGCAGTATTTT.

The sample holds a few counts of this clone. The rearrangement joins TRBV7-6 to TRBJ2-2; tentative D call: TRBD1 (5 bases). The CDR3 loop spans 13 amino acids. Germline V gene lookup returns CDR1 SGHVS and CDR2 FNYEAQ. Trimming stripped 5 bases from V and 4 bases from J, with 8 bases between. The CDR3 DNA sequence: TGTGCCAGCAGCGAACAGGTCACCGGGGAGCTGTTTTTT. Translated, it gives CASSEQVTGELFF.

V and J are TRBV2 and TRBJ1-3, with a weak D call TRBD1 (5 bases). V lost 6 bases and J lost 2, with 14 bases in between. There are 15 residues in the CDR3. CDR1 is SNHLY and CDR2 is FYNNEI in the germline V gene. CDR3 sequence reads: CASRQDGAPGNTIYF. The CDR3 DNA is TGTGCCAGCAGACAGGACGGCGCCCCTGGAAACACCATATATTTT.

The chain is built from TRBV27 and TRBJ1-5, with TRBD1 matching 7 bases. The V and J ends lost 5 bases and 1 base, in that order; junction bases with no gene match: 5. The germline CDR1 and CDR2 sequences are MNHEY and SMNVEV (reference sequence). The CDR3 runs to 15 residues. CDR3 in amino acids: CASSPKTGSNQPQHF. In DNA, the CDR3 is TGTGCCAGCAGTCCAAAGACAGGGAGCAATCAGCCCCAGCATTTT.

The chain has TRBV5-1 and TRBJ1-6; D gene uncertain. This CDR3 has 16 residues. Germline V gene data show CDR1 as SGHRS and CDR2 as YFSETQ. V dropped 0 bases and J dropped 9 bases, with 16 bases sitting between them. CDR3 loop: CASSLDSHGGVSPLHF. CDR3 DNA sequence: TGCGCCAGCAGCTTGGATAGCCACGGAGGCGTTTCACCCCTCCACTTT.

This clone was recorded once. The gene calls are TRBV24-1 and TRBJ1-2; TRBD1 matches at 9 bases. Per germline, CDR1 KGHDR and CDR2 SFDVKD. The V and J ends lost 4 bases and 3 bases, in that order; junction bases with no gene match: 5. The CDR3 is 15 residues long. The CDR3 region is CATSDTGGADYGYTF. The DNA for the CDR3 is TGTGCCACCAGTGACACAGGGGGCGCGGACTATGGCTACACCTTC.

The chain is built from TRBV27 and TRBJ2-7; D unclear. This CDR3 is 13 amino acids long. V dropped 5 bases and J dropped 11 bases, with 19 bases sitting between them. Germline CDR1 is MNHEY and CDR2 is SMNVEV (reference sequence). This CDR3 reads CASSPSTAVLKYF. CDR3 DNA sequence: TGTGCCAGCAGTCCCTCTACCGCGGTTCTAAAGTACTTC.

This clone was recorded only once. The chain carries TRBV28 and TRBJ2-1, with a tentative D call TRBD2 (6 bases). V was trimmed by 8 bases and J by 9 bases, leaving 14 bases between them. Looked up from germline, CDR1 is MDHEN and CDR2 is SYDVKM. There are 12 residues in the CDR3. DNA for the CDR3: TGTGCCAGCGGACAACTGGGGGGTGAGCAGTTCTTC. This translates into CASGQLGGEQFF.

J is TRBJ2-1 and V is TRBV7-2; D is perhaps TRBD2 (7 bases). The CDR3 contains 15 residues. Trimming removed 5 bases from V and 2 bases from J, with 13 bases in between. Germline values: CDR1 SGHTA, CDR2 FQGNSA. CDR3 sequence (DNA): TGTGCCAGCAGCCAAGTGGGGGGGCCCTACAATGAGCAGTTCTTC. Translation gives CASSQVGGPYNEQFF. Filled out from reference TRBV7-2 and TRBJ2-1, the complete variable domain reads GAGVSQSPSNKVTEKGKDVELRCDPISGHTALYWYRQSLGQGLEFLIYFQGNSAPDKSGLPSDRFSAERTGGSVSTLTIQRTQQEDSAVYLCASSQVGGPYNEQFFGPGTRLTVL.

The chain combines TRBV11-3 with TRBJ1-1; D is uncertain. The CDR3 spans 14 residues. The V end lost 3 bases, the J end lost 1 base, and 9 bases lay between the germline ends. Germline V gene data show CDR1 as SGHNT and CDR2 as YENEEA. In DNA form, the CDR3 reads TGTGCCAGCAGCTTTAGTCGGGGGAACACTGAAGCTTTCTTT. Protein sequence: CASSFSRGNTEAFF.

The chain employs TRBV7-9 and TRBJ2-1; 9 nucleotides match TRBD2. The CDR3 runs to 15 residues. V shed 7 bases and J 8 bases; nucleotides not matched to a gene: 12. The V gene's germline CDR1 is SEHNR and CDR2 FQNEAQ (reference sequence). This CDR3 is CASTLSGLASDEQFF. CDR3 coding DNA: TGTGCCAGCACCTTGTCGGGACTAGCTTCCGATGAGCAGTTCTTC.